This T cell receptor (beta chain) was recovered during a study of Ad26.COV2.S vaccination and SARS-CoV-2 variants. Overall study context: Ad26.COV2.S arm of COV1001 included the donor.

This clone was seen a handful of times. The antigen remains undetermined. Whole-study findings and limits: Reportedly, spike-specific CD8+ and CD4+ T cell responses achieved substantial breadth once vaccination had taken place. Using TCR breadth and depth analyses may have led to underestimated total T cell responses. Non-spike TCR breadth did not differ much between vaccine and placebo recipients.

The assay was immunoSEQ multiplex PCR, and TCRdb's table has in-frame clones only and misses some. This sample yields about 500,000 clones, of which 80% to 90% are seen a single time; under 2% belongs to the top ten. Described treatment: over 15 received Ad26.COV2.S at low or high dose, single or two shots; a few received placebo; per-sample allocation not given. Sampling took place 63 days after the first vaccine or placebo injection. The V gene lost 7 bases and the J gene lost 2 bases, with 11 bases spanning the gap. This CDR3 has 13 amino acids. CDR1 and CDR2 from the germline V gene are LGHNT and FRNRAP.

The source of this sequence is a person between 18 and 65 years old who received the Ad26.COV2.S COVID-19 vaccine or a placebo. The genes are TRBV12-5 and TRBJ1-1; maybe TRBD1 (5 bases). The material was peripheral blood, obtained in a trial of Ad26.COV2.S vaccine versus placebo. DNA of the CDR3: TGTGCTAGTGCCTGGGGGGAAAACACTGAAGCTTTCTTT. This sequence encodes CASAWGENTEAFF.